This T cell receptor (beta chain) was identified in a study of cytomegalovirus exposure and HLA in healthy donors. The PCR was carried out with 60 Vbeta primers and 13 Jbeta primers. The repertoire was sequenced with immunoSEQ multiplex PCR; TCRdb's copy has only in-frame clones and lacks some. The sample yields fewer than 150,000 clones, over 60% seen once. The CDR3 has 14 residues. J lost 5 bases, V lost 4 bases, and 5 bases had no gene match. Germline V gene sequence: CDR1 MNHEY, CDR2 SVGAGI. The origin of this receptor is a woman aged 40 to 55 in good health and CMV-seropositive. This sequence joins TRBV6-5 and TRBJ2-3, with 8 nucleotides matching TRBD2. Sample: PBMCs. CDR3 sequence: CASSWRGARDTQYF. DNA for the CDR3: TGTGCCAGCAGTTGGCGGGGGGCAAGAGATACGCAGTATTTT.